Shown below are 15 T cell receptor beta chains from a single sample sequenced in a study of blood T cell repertoires in COVID-19. Clones were read by immunoSEQ multiplex PCR, and TCRdb kept only the in-frame ones, dropping some. This repertoire shows about 76,000 clones, approximately 86% found once; its top ten account for 15% to 20%. Sequencing was carried out using peripheral blood. The receptors shown here come from a human donor in a cohort sampled during active COVID-19.

This chain links TRBV19 with TRBJ2-1; 8 bases align to TRBD1. Germline-derived CDR1 and CDR2 are LNHDA and SQIVND (reference sequence). J gave up 8 bases and V 6 bases, and 6 bases lay outside the gene matches. CDR3 length: 13 residues. The CDR3 nucleotides read TGTGCCAGTAGCCGGGACAGGAAATATGAGCAGTTCTTC. It specifies CASSRDRKYEQFF. Full variable domain (rest looked up from reference TRBV19 and TRBJ2-1): DGGITQSPKYLFRKEGQNVTLSCEQNLNHDAMYWYRQDPGQGLRLIYYSQIVNDFQKGDIAEGYSVSREKKESFPLTVTSAQKNPTAFYLCASSRDRKYEQFFGPGTRLTVL.

This chain connects TRBV5-6 to TRBJ2-1, with D maybe TRBD2 (6 bases). The CDR3 sequence is 16 residues long. Germline lookup yields CDR1 SGHDT and CDR2 YYEEEE. The V end was cut by 3 bases, the J end by 9 bases, with 22 bases between. CDR3 protein: CASSSLDYKKLGEQFF. CDR3 DNA sequence: TGTGCCAGCAGCTCCCTGGACTACAAGAAGCTTGGTGAGCAGTTCTTC.

This rearrangement joins TRBV6-1 to TRBJ2-7; possibly TRBD2 for D (6 bases). Trimming shortened V by 3 bases and J by 8 bases, and 11 bases separated the two germline ends. The germline V gene has CDR1 MNHNS and CDR2 SASEGT. CDR3 size: 12 residues. The CDR3 nucleotides are TGTGCCAGCAGTGAGCGTCGGGGGAAGCAGTACTTC. Protein: CASSERRGKQYF.

V and J are TRBV11-2 and TRBJ2-1; 9 nucleotides align to TRBD2. Germline V lookup: CDR1 SGHAT, CDR2 FQNNGV. This CDR3 comprises 17 residues. V lost 5 bases and J lost 6; bases outside the gene matches: 14. DNA of the CDR3: TGTGCCAGCAGCCATTTATCCGGTCTAGCGGGAACCAATGAGCAGTTCTTC. Protein: CASSHLSGLAGTNEQFF.

The chain employs TRBV28 and TRBJ2-1, with 9 bases aligning to TRBD1. Germline lookup yields CDR1 MDHEN and CDR2 SYDVKM. The length of the CDR3 is 16 residues. Trimming cost V 7 bases and J 6 bases; bases outside gene matches: 13. CDR3 in amino acids: CASKRPTGGKVNEQFF. For the CDR3, the DNA is TGTGCCAGCAAACGACCGACAGGGGGTAAAGTCAATGAGCAGTTCTTC.

The chain links TRBV5-1 to TRBJ2-3; maybe TRBD2 (6 bases). Germline values: CDR1 SGHRS, CDR2 YFSETQ. V lost 5 bases, J lost 6 bases, and 19 bases lay in between. CDR3 size: 15 residues. The CDR3 reads CASSSGDSTGDTQYF. The CDR3 coding sequence is TGCGCCAGCAGTTCTGGGGACTCAACTGGTGATACGCAGTATTTT.

The rearrangement uses TRBV5-1 and TRBJ1-2, with 10 bases aligning to TRBD1. This CDR3 is 15 amino acids long. J gave up 2 bases and V 3 bases, and 4 bases lay outside the gene matches. Germline V gene data show CDR1 as SGHRS and CDR2 as YFSETQ. As DNA, the CDR3 is TGCGCCAGCAGCTCCTGGGGACAGGGGAACTATGGCTACACCTTC. Its protein product is CASSSWGQGNYGYTF.

V gene TRBV10-3 combines with J gene TRBJ2-5; the match to TRBD2 covers 7 bases. The germline V gene has CDR1 ENHRY and CDR2 SYGVKD. The junction had 6 bases not matched to a gene; V was cut back by 3 bases and J by 5 bases. The CDR3 is made up of 14 amino acids. The CDR3 DNA follows: TGTGCCATCAGTGACTCAAGGGGAGGGGAGACCCAGTACTTC. It is translated as CAISDSRGGETQYF.

The chain links TRBV29-1 to TRBJ1-1; maybe TRBD1 (5 bases). With 5 bases removed from V and 6 bases from J, the gap between germline ends came to 10 bases. Germline CDR1 is SQVTM and CDR2 is ANQGSEA. This CDR3 contains 11 residues. The CDR3 bases are TGCAGCGTTCGGCAGGGCCCTGAAGCTTTCTTT. It encodes CSVRQGPEAFF.

The V gene is TRBV15, the J gene TRBJ2-1; TRBD2 agrees at 8 bases. The CDR3 length is 15 residues. J gave up 9 bases and V 1 base, and 8 bases lay outside the gene matches. CDR1 is LNHNV, CDR2 YYDKDF, per germline (reference sequence). The CDR3, as DNA: TGTGCCACCAGCAGAGCTCCGGGAGGGTTGGGTGAGCAGTTCTTC. This codes for CATSRAPGGLGEQFF.

The chain recombines TRBV5-4 with TRBJ2-7; 7 positions agree with TRBD2. Trimming took 4 bases from V and 0 from J; bases not matched to a gene: 7. From germline, CDR1 is SGHNT and CDR2 YYREEE (reference sequence). CDR3 size: 15 residues. CDR3 sequence reads: CASSKSERGSYEQYF. CDR3 nucleotide sequence: TGTGCCAGCAGCAAATCCGAGCGGGGCTCCTACGAGCAGTACTTC.

This clone was recorded once. The chain recombines TRBV7-9 with TRBJ2-1, with D perhaps TRBD1 (6 bases). Germline CDR1 reads SEHNR; CDR2 reads FQNEAQ (reference sequence). The CDR3 consists of 13 residues. Trimming took 5 bases from V and 9 from J, leaving 14 bases between them. The chain's CDR3 is CASSGDIRGEQFF. CDR3 sequence (DNA): TGTGCCAGCAGCGGGGACATTAGGGGTGAGCAGTTCTTC.

V usage is TRBV7-3 and J usage is TRBJ2-1, with 8 bases identical to TRBD1. Germline V gene lookup returns CDR1 SGHTA and CDR2 FQGTGA. V was pared by 5 bases and J by 4 bases, with 10 bases of the junction left unmatched. The CDR3 covers 16 residues. For the CDR3, the DNA is TGTGCCAGCAGCAACCAGGGGGCAGGATCTTACAATGAGCAGTTCTTC. As protein: CASSNQGAGSYNEQFF.

This sequence joins TRBV10-3 and TRBJ1-5, with D perhaps TRBD1 (6 bases). The CDR3 contains 14 residues. V dropped 9 bases and J dropped 5 bases, with 17 bases sitting between them. Germline CDR1 and CDR2: ENHRY and SYGVKD. CDR3 protein: CAIVTGNSHQPQHF. As DNA, the CDR3 is TGTGCCATAGTAACAGGGAACTCTCATCAGCCCCAGCATTTT.

This chain connects TRBV29-1 to TRBJ2-1, with 7 nucleotides matching TRBD2. V was clipped by 3 bases and J by 4 bases; unmatched bases: 3. Germline V CDR1 and CDR2: SQVTM, ANQGSEA. The CDR3 consists of 13 residues. The CDR3 is CSVDFGGYNEQFF. The CDR3 DNA sequence: TGCAGCGTTGATTTCGGGGGGTACAATGAGCAGTTCTTC.